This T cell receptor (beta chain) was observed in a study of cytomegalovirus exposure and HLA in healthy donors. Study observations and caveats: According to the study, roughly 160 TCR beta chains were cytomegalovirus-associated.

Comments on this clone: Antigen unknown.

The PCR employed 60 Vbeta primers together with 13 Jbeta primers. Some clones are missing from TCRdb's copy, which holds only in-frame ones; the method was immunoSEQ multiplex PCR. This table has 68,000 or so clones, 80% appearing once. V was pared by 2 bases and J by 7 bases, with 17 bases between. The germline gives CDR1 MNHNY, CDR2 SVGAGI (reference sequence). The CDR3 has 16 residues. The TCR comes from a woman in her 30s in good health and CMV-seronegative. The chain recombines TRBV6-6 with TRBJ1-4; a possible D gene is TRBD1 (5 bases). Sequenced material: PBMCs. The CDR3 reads CASSYDPPGNGEKLFF. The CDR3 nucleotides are TGTGCCAGCAGTTACGACCCGCCAGGGAATGGTGAAAAACTGTTTTTT.